These 13 T cell receptor beta chains share one sample of origin, sequenced in a study of shared clonotypes between healthy human individuals (TCRdb year 2020). The receptor library was made with the immunoSEQ multiplex PCR assay. TCRdb provides this immuneACCESS table in a form limited to in-frame rearrangements. Some clones are lacking; in checked studies, under half of them reflect an unresolved V gene, and why the rest are absent is not known. For this sample the table gives approximately 700,000 clones, of which more than 70% were detected only once. Roughly 1.9% of the sample is taken by the ten largest. The specimen was memory CD4+ T cells sorted from blood. The cell subset or site label, read with the paper, signifies: CD45RA-negative fraction. The origin of the receptors is a woman aged 25 to 39 in good health.

The V and J genes are TRBV2 and TRBJ2-5; D call uncertain. In germline, CDR1 is SNHLY, CDR2 FYNNEI. V dropped 2 bases and J dropped 3 bases, with 4 bases sitting between them. This CDR3 spans 12 amino acids. The CDR3 DNA sequence: TGTGCCAGCAGTGAACGGGAAGAGACCCAGTACTTC. Protein: CASSEREETQYF.

The chain combines TRBV21-1 with TRBJ1-3. TRBV21-1 is a known pseudogene. The CDR3 covers 19 residues. CDR3 nucleotides: TGTGCCAGCAGCTCCCGGGTTCTAAATGTGTTCTGCTCTGGAAACACCATATATTTT. Residues: CASSSRVLNVFCSGNTIYF.

The CDR3 sequence: CASPPSDRGRNYGYTF. For the CDR3, the DNA is TGTGCCAGTCCACCCTCTGACAGGGGGCGTAACTATGGCTACACCTTC. The chain has TRBV2 and TRBJ1-2; the match to TRBD1 covers 10 bases. The V and J ends lost 9 bases and 1 base, in that order; junction bases with no gene match: 11. The CDR3 is 16 amino acids. Germline-derived CDR1 and CDR2 are SNHLY and FYNNEI.

The chain joins TRBV29-1 to TRBJ2-1; D ambiguous. Germline lookup yields CDR1 SQVTM and CDR2 ANQGSEA. This CDR3 has 14 amino acids. V was trimmed by 6 bases and J by 0 bases, leaving 12 bases between them. As DNA, the CDR3 is TGCAGCGTGAAGTTCCATTTCTCCTACAATGAGCAGTTCTTC. This encodes CSVKFHFSYNEQFF.

This chain uses TRBV5-1 with TRBJ2-3; TRBD1 agrees at 8 bases. V was clipped by 6 bases and J by 1 base; unmatched bases: 1. The CDR3 is 13 residues long. Germline-derived CDR1 and CDR2 are SGHRS and YFSETQ. CDR3 sequence reads: CASTGQGTDTQYF. CDR3 nucleotides: TGCGCCAGCACGGGACAGGGCACAGATACGCAGTATTTT.

The chain uses TRBV19 and TRBJ1-2; D not certain. The CDR3 consists of 12 residues. Germline V gives CDR1 LNHDA, CDR2 SQIVND (reference sequence). Trimming cost V 10 bases and J 1 base, with 10 bases left between them. The CDR3 sequence: CATRTLNYGYTF. CDR3 DNA: TGTGCCACCCGAACCCTTAACTATGGCTACACCTTC.

The V gene is TRBV6-1, the J gene TRBJ2-5; TRBD2 aligns across 10 bases. The CDR3 consists of 15 residues. Per the germline V gene, CDR1 is MNHNS and CDR2 is SASEGT. V shed 6 bases and J 4 bases; nucleotides not matched to a gene: 8. CDR3 in DNA: TGTGCCAGCAGAGCTTCAAGGACTAGCGGAGAGACCCAGTACTTC. Its protein product is CASRASRTSGETQYF.

The chain uses TRBV10-3 and TRBJ1-1; D unresolved. This CDR3 region has 13 residues. Germline V CDR1 and CDR2: ENHRY, SYGVKD. V shed 0 bases and J shed 5 bases, with 7 bases lying between them. In DNA form, the CDR3 reads TGTGCCATCAGTGAGTCAGTCAGGACTGAAGCTTTCTTT. This encodes CAISESVRTEAFF.

This clone was recorded many times. Given a much more abundant clone one base away, this may be a read error. Other DNA variants within this sample encode the same CDR3. The rearrangement joins TRBV11-1 to TRBJ2-7; TRBD2 matches 7 bases. Germline V gene lookup returns CDR1 SGHAT and CDR2 FQDESV (reference sequence). CDR3 length equals 14 residues. J gave up 0 bases and V 3 bases, and 2 bases lay outside the gene matches. In nucleotides, the CDR3 is TGTGCCAGCAGCTTCCAGCGGGACTCCTACGAGCAGTACTTC. Protein product: CASSFQRDSYEQYF.

V usage is TRBV4-2 and J usage is TRBJ2-7; TRBD2 matches at 7 bases. The CDR3 extends over 16 amino acids. Germline CDR1 reads LGHNA; CDR2 reads YNFKEQ. V lost 5 bases, J lost 0 bases, and 10 bases stayed unmatched. CDR3 bases: TGTGCCAGCAGCTTTGGCGCTAGCGGTTACTCCTACGAGCAGTACTTC. It is translated as CASSFGASGYSYEQYF.

This chain joins TRBV5-1 and TRBJ2-7; 8 bases match TRBD2. V was pared by 2 bases and J by 3 bases, with 4 bases of the junction left unmatched. Germline V gene sequence: CDR1 SGHRS, CDR2 YFSETQ. This CDR3 contains 14 residues. The CDR3: CASSFEAGVYEQYF. The CDR3 coding sequence is TGCGCCAGCAGCTTTGAAGCGGGGGTCTACGAGCAGTACTTC.

The chain has TRBV19 and TRBJ1-2; possibly TRBD1 for D (6 bases). V was cut by 2 bases and J by 8 bases, with 21 bases left in between. The CDR3 has 16 residues. CDR1 is LNHDA and CDR2 is SQIVND in the germline V gene (reference sequence). CDR3 residues: CASSILPRDTTSGYTF. CDR3 nucleotide sequence: TGTGCCAGTAGTATACTCCCACGGGACACTACGTCGGGCTACACCTTC. Using reference TRBV19 and TRBJ1-2 for the parts outside the CDR3, the full variable domain is DGGITQSPKYLFRKEGQNVTLSCEQNLNHDAMYWYRQDPGQGLRLIYYSQIVNDFQKGDIAEGYSVSREKKESFPLTVTSAQKNPTAFYLCASSILPRDTTSGYTFGSGTRLTVV.

The rearrangement joins TRBV4-1 to TRBJ2-7; a possible D gene is TRBD2 (6 bases). The CDR3 covers 15 residues. The germline V and J ends were trimmed by 0 bases and 3 bases, with 12 bases remaining between them. Germline V gives CDR1 MGHRA, CDR2 YSYEKL. CDR3 sequence reads: CASSQDPTTSYEQYF. DNA for the CDR3: TGCGCCAGCAGCCAAGACCCCACGACTAGCTACGAGCAGTACTTC.